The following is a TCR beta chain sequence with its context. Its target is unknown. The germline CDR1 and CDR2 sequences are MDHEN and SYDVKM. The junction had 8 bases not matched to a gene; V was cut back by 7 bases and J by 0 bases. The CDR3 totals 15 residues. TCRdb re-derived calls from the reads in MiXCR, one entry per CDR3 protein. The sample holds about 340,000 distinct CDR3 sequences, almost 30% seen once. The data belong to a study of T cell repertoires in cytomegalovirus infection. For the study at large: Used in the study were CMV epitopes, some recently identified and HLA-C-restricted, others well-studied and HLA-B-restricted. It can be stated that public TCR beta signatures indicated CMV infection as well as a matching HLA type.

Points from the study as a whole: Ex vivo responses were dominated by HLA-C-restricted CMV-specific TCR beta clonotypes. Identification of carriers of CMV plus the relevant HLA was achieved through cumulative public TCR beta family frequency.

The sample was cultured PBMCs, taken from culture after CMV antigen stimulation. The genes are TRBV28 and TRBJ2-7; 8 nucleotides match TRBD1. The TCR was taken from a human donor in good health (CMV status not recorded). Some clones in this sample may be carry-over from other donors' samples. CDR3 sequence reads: CASKRNRGFSYEQYF. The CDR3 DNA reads TGTGCCAGCAAGAGAAACAGGGGGTTCTCCTACGAGCAGTACTTC.